These T cell receptor beta chains were read from a single sample in a study of T cells after yellow fever vaccination. TCRdb reanalysed the 5' RACE reads using MiXCR and keeps one entry per CDR3 protein. In the table there are 500,000 to 650,000 distinct CDR3 sequences, roughly an eighth of which are singletons. Material: PBMCs, obtained on the day of the yellow fever booster vaccination. The receptors stem from a man aged 25-45 years who received the YFV17D yellow fever vaccine. CDR3s include the opening cysteine and the closing phenylalanine or tryptophan. D genes are given only for firm matches. The listing skips clone size in some rows; elsewhere it reads once, few, many or a size class.

cdr3_nt: TGCGCCAGCAGCCCGAGCGCGACTGGGGCCAACGTCCTGACTTTC
cdr3_aa: CASSPSATGANVLTF
v_call: TRBV5-1
clone_size: NA
j_call: TRBJ2-6
d_call: NA

cdr3_nt: TGTGCCATCAGGAGTCCAGGGACCAATCAGCCCCAGCATTTT
cdr3_aa: CAIRSPGTNQPQHF
v_call: TRBV10-3
clone_size: NA
j_call: TRBJ1-5
d_call: NA

cdr3_nt: TGCGCCAGCAGCTCGGAAACGCTCGCCAAAAACATTCAGTACTTC
cdr3_aa: CASSSETLAKNIQYF
v_call: TRBV5-1
clone_size: NA
j_call: TRBJ2-4
d_call: NA

cdr3_nt: TGCGCCAGCAGTGCTACCGGGACTACGAACACCGGGGAGCTGTTTTTT
cdr3_aa: CASSATGTTNTGELFF
v_call: TRBV5-1
clone_size: many
j_call: TRBJ2-2
d_call: TRBD2

cdr3_nt: TGTGCCAGCAGTTACCCCGCAGGTAGCGGGAGTTGGAATGAGCAGTTCTTC
cdr3_aa: CASSYPAGSGSWNEQFF
v_call: TRBV6-5
clone_size: NA
j_call: TRBJ2-1
d_call: TRBD2

cdr3_nt: TGCAGTGCTAGAGCAGGAGGACAGACCCAGTACTTC
cdr3_aa: CSARAGGQTQYF
v_call: TRBV20-1
clone_size: few
j_call: TRBJ2-5
d_call: NA

cdr3_nt: TGTGCCACCAGCGGGAGGGTCACAGATACGCAGTATTTT
cdr3_aa: CATSGRVTDTQYF
v_call: TRBV7-9
clone_size: NA
j_call: TRBJ2-3
d_call: TRBD2

cdr3_nt: TGTGCCAGCAGCCCTGACAGGGATAGAGAGACCCAGTACTTC
cdr3_aa: CASSPDRDRETQYF
v_call: TRBV7-2
clone_size: NA
j_call: TRBJ2-5
d_call: TRBD1

cdr3_nt: TGTGCCAGCACCCCACCTAGCGCAAGCTCCTACGAGCAGTACTTC
cdr3_aa: CASTPPSASSYEQYF
v_call: TRBV6-1
clone_size: NA
j_call: TRBJ2-7
d_call: NA

cdr3_nt: TGTGCCAGCAGTGAATGGGGACAGGAAGAGACCCAGTACTTC
cdr3_aa: CASSEWGQEETQYF
v_call: TRBV25-1
clone_size: few
j_call: TRBJ2-5
d_call: TRBD1

cdr3_nt: TGTGCCTGGAGCGATACAGGGGGCTTGAGGTGGACTGAAGCTTTCTTT
cdr3_aa: CAWSDTGGLRWTEAFF
v_call: TRBV30
clone_size: NA
j_call: TRBJ1-1
d_call: TRBD1

cdr3_nt: TGTGCCAGCAGCTTGTTTGGGGGGACAGGGGGCGGTGAGCAGTTCTTC
cdr3_aa: CASSLFGGTGGGEQFF
v_call: TRBV5-6
clone_size: NA
j_call: TRBJ2-1
d_call: TRBD1

cdr3_nt: TGTGCCAGCAGTTACACCCGGACAGATGAAGCTTTCTTT
cdr3_aa: CASSYTRTDEAFF
v_call: TRBV6-6
clone_size: NA
j_call: TRBJ1-1
d_call: NA

cdr3_nt: TGTGCCACCAGTGATTTTGGGCCCGGCGAGCAGTTCTTC
cdr3_aa: CATSDFGPGEQFF
v_call: TRBV24-1
clone_size: NA
j_call: TRBJ2-1
d_call: NA

cdr3_nt: TGTGCCATCAGTGATCCGAGGACTAGATACAATGAGCAGTTCTTC
cdr3_aa: CAISDPRTRYNEQFF
v_call: TRBV10-3
clone_size: NA
j_call: TRBJ2-1
d_call: TRBD2

cdr3_nt: TGTGCCAGCAGCCAGGAGGTACGCAATCAGCCCCAGCATTTT
cdr3_aa: CASSQEVRNQPQHF
v_call: TRBV3-1
clone_size: NA
j_call: TRBJ1-5
d_call: NA

cdr3_nt: TGTGCCAGCAGCTTGGCAGGGGCAGGGGAAAAACTGTTTTTT
cdr3_aa: CASSLAGAGEKLFF
v_call: TRBV5-6
clone_size: few
j_call: TRBJ1-4
d_call: NA

cdr3_nt: TGTGCCACCAGCAGTGTTAGCGGATTCCCCTCGGGCGAGCAGTACTTC
cdr3_aa: CATSSVSGFPSGEQYF
v_call: TRBV15
clone_size: few
j_call: TRBJ2-7
d_call: NA

cdr3_nt: TGTGCCAGCAGCCCAAACATCGGCTACACCTTC
cdr3_aa: CASSPNIGYTF
v_call: TRBV7-9
clone_size: medium-sized
j_call: TRBJ1-2
d_call: NA

cdr3_nt: TGTGCCAGCTCACTCTTGGACAGGGGACTAGCGGGAGGGGTCTCCTACGAGCAGTACTTC
cdr3_aa: CASSLLDRGLAGGVSYEQYF
v_call: TRBV18
clone_size: few
j_call: TRBJ2-7
d_call: TRBD2

cdr3_nt: TGTGCCAGTACAGACAGGGCCTTCAATGAGCAGTTCTTC
cdr3_aa: CASTDRAFNEQFF
v_call: TRBV19
clone_size: NA
j_call: TRBJ2-1
d_call: TRBD1

cdr3_nt: TGTGCCAGCAGCTTAGAGACGCCCGGGGGAGAGGAGCAGTACTTC
cdr3_aa: CASSLETPGGEEQYF
v_call: TRBV7-2
clone_size: NA
j_call: TRBJ2-7
d_call: NA

cdr3_nt: TGTGCCAGCAGCCCCCGCGGGGGCGCCCTCTACAATGAGCAGTTCTTC
cdr3_aa: CASSPRGGALYNEQFF
v_call: TRBV7-6
clone_size: NA
j_call: TRBJ2-1
d_call: NA

cdr3_nt: TGCAGCGTCGTTCAGGGGGCGGACATTCAGTACTTC
cdr3_aa: CSVVQGADIQYF
v_call: TRBV29-1
clone_size: NA
j_call: TRBJ2-4
d_call: TRBD1

cdr3_nt: TGCAGCGTTGACACTAGCGGGAGAGCTTACAATGAGCAGTTCTTC
cdr3_aa: CSVDTSGRAYNEQFF
v_call: TRBV29-1
clone_size: few
j_call: TRBJ2-1
d_call: TRBD2

cdr3_nt: TGTGCCAGCAGCTTAGCGGGGACTAGTAAACGTTACTTC
cdr3_aa: CASSLAGTSKRYF
v_call: TRBV7-2
clone_size: many
j_call: TRBJ2-4
d_call: TRBD2

cdr3_nt: TGTGCCAGCAGCGTAGATCTGGGGGCAGGGGAGACCCAGTACTTC
cdr3_aa: CASSVDLGAGETQYF
v_call: TRBV9
clone_size: NA
j_call: TRBJ2-5
d_call: NA

cdr3_nt: TGTGCCAGCAGTGAACAAGGGATCGCCTACGAGCAGTACTTC
cdr3_aa: CASSEQGIAYEQYF
v_call: TRBV2
clone_size: NA
j_call: TRBJ2-7
d_call: NA

cdr3_nt: TGTGCCAGCAGTTTGATTAAGGGGGTAAGAGGGAACACTGAAGCTTTCTTT
cdr3_aa: CASSLIKGVRGNTEAFF
v_call: TRBV28
clone_size: few
j_call: TRBJ1-1
d_call: NA

cdr3_nt: TGTGCCAGCAGTTACTCGAGGACTTCAGGATACGAGCAGTACTTC
cdr3_aa: CASSYSRTSGYEQYF
v_call: TRBV6-5
clone_size: NA
j_call: TRBJ2-7
d_call: NA

cdr3_nt: TGTGCCAGCAGTGTAACGGTAACCTACAATGAGCAGTTCTTC
cdr3_aa: CASSVTVTYNEQFF
v_call: TRBV6-1
clone_size: few
j_call: TRBJ2-1
d_call: NA

cdr3_nt: TGCAGTGCTAGTCTCGGGACTAGACGCACCAATGAGCAGTTCTTC
cdr3_aa: CSASLGTRRTNEQFF
v_call: TRBV20-1
clone_size: NA
j_call: TRBJ2-1
d_call: TRBD2

cdr3_nt: TGCGCCAGCAAAATCTTCGGACTAGCGGGAGAGACCCAGTACTTC
cdr3_aa: CASKIFGLAGETQYF
v_call: TRBV5-1
clone_size: few
j_call: TRBJ2-5
d_call: TRBD2

cdr3_nt: TGCGCCAGCAGCCCCACTAGCGGGAGCTACAATGAGCAGTTCTTC
cdr3_aa: CASSPTSGSYNEQFF
v_call: TRBV5-1
clone_size: many
j_call: TRBJ2-1
d_call: TRBD2

cdr3_nt: TGTGCCAGCAGCGTAGAGGTGGGAAACAATGAGCAGTTCTTC
cdr3_aa: CASSVEVGNNEQFF
v_call: TRBV9
clone_size: many
j_call: TRBJ2-1
d_call: NA

cdr3_nt: TGTGCCAGCAGCCCCTACCCCAAGGGGACCTACGAGCAGTACTTC
cdr3_aa: CASSPYPKGTYEQYF
v_call: TRBV28
clone_size: few
j_call: TRBJ2-7
d_call: NA

cdr3_nt: TGTGCCAGCAGTTTTTCGTTCCAGGTGCGGAACACCCAAAAATACTACGAGCAGTACTTC
cdr3_aa: CASSFSFQVRNTQKYYEQYF
v_call: TRBV12-3/TRBV12-4
clone_size: few
j_call: TRBJ2-7
d_call: NA